The 21 T cell receptor beta chains below all came from one sample that was sequenced in a study of T-cell reconstitution after alpha-beta-depleted transplantation in children. As it was prepared, the TCRbeta library received unique molecular identifiers. TCRdb re-called the PCR reads through MiXCR, storing one row per CDR3 protein. The repertoire consists of 95,000 to 150,000 distinct CDR3 sequences, with 23% occurring once and the leading ten covering 10% to 13%. Here the sequenced sample was PBMCs, mostly from graft donor cells, taken 180 days after TCRalphabeta/CD19-depleted stem cell transplant. All receptors come from a male patient aged 2 to 10 who had a stem cell transplant for chronic granulomatous disease, so the T cells may come from the graft donor.

A few counts support this clonotype. The J gene is TRBJ1-5, the V gene TRBV20-1; possibly TRBD1 for D (5 bases). V was trimmed by 0 bases and J by 2 bases, leaving 11 bases between them. The CDR3 length is 15 residues. Germline CDR1 reads DFQATT; CDR2 reads SNEGSKA (reference sequence). The CDR3 protein is CSARELRDGNQPQHF. The DNA for the CDR3 is TGCAGTGCTAGAGAACTCAGGGATGGCAATCAGCCCCAGCATTTT.

The table lists this clonotype with a few counts. J is TRBJ2-3 and V is TRBV20-1; the D gene is possibly TRBD2 (6 bases). V was trimmed by 6 bases and J by 6 bases, leaving 19 bases between them. From germline, CDR1 is DFQATT and CDR2 SNEGSKA (reference sequence). The CDR3 is made up of 14 amino acids. The CDR3: CSAWEAGGFDTQYF. The DNA of the CDR3 is TGCAGTGCCTGGGAAGCGGGTGGATTTGATACGCAGTATTTT.

This clonotype was detected many times. The V call is TRBV12-3 or TRBV12-4, the J call TRBJ2-7; D is unclear. The V gene lost 7 bases and the J gene lost 2 bases, with 9 bases spanning the gap. There are 12 residues in the CDR3. The CDR3 DNA sequence: TGTGCCAGCATTTTGCGTACCTACGAGCAGTACTTC. Its protein product is CASILRTYEQYF.

There are a few counts of this clonotype. The CDR3 DNA reads TGTGCCAGCAGCCCTCCTACCAATACGCAGTATTTT. It codes for CASSPPTNTQYF. The chain carries TRBV7-2 and TRBJ2-3, with D unclear. The CDR3 is made up of 12 amino acids. Germline V gives CDR1 SGHTA, CDR2 FQGNSA. V was cut by 5 bases and J by 7 bases, with 10 bases left in between.

The V gene is TRBV12-3 or TRBV12-4, the J gene TRBJ1-6; 9 bases are a match to TRBD1. The V segment lost 6 bases and the J segment 9 bases; nucleotides outside the gene matches: 9. The CDR3 has 15 amino acids. In DNA, the CDR3 is TGTGCCAGCAGGAAAACGGGACAGGGAAGTTCACCCCTCCACTTT. Its protein is CASRKTGQGSSPLHF.

This clonotype was detected ten times or more. This chain joins TRBV29-1 and TRBJ2-5, with 7 bases that match TRBD1. The length of the CDR3 is 14 residues. CDR1 and CDR2 from the germline V gene are SQVTM and ANQGSEA. V lost 6 bases and J lost 1; bases outside the gene matches: 8. The CDR3 reads CSVLDRLGQETQYF. The CDR3 bases are TGCAGCGTCTTGGACAGGTTGGGCCAAGAGACCCAGTACTTC.

As concerns this clonotype: It may be a read error: a sequence one base away is much more abundant. V is TRBV12-3 or TRBV12-4 and J is TRBJ2-7; 10 bases match TRBD2. The CDR3 contains 19 residues. CDR3 coding DNA: TGTGCCAGCTGTTTCGGGTCCAACTGGCAGCGACCGGGACTAGCGGAGCAGTACTTC. Translated: CASCFGSNWQRPGLAEQYF.

The CDR3 is CASSRGGLSNQPQHF. CDR3 in DNA: TGTGCCAGCAGCCGAGGGGGGCTGAGCAATCAGCCCCAGCATTTT. The V and J genes are TRBV3-1 and TRBJ1-5; D is perhaps TRBD1 (6 bases). This CDR3 is built from 15 residues. Germline-derived CDR1 and CDR2 are LGHDT and YNNKEL (reference sequence). V was cut by 4 bases and J by 1 base, with 11 bases left in between. The complete variable domain, with remaining parts taken from reference TRBV3-1 and TRBJ1-5, reads DTAVSQTPKYLVTQMGNDKSIKCEQNLGHDTMYWYKQDSKKFLKIMFSYNNKELIINETVPNRFSPKSPDKAHLNLHINSLELGDSAVYFCASSRGGLSNQPQHFGDGTRLSIL.

This clonotype was seen only a few times. The J gene is TRBJ1-2, the V gene TRBV29-1; TRBD1 aligns across 8 bases. Losses at the gene ends were 4 bases for V and 6 bases for J; bases not matched to a gene: 7. The V gene's germline CDR1 is SQVTM and CDR2 ANQGSEA. CDR3 length: 13 residues. The CDR3 DNA sequence: TGCAGCGTTGGAGATGGGACAGGTGATGGCTACACCTTC. Translated: CSVGDGTGDGYTF.

This clonotype was seen a handful of times. The chain links TRBV7-3 to TRBJ2-1; possible D gene TRBD2, 6 bases. V was shortened by 4 bases and J by 0 bases, with 10 bases between the two germline ends. The CDR3 runs to 15 residues. Looked up from germline, CDR1 is SGHTA and CDR2 is FQGTGA. This CDR3 reads CASSSFGGSYNEQFF. The CDR3 DNA sequence: TGTGCCAGCAGCTCATTCGGGGGCTCCTACAATGAGCAGTTCTTC.

The chain carries TRBV18 and TRBJ1-1, with D uncertain. Germline CDR1 reads KGHSH; CDR2 reads LQKENI. The CDR3 has 14 residues. Trimming shortened V by 3 bases and J by 3 bases, and 11 bases separated the two germline ends. CDR3 coding DNA: TGTGCCAGCTCACCTCTTGGCCGGGACACTGAAGCTTTCTTT. This translates into CASSPLGRDTEAFF. Full variable domain (remainder filled in from reference TRBV18 and TRBJ1-1): NAGVMQNPRHLVRRRGQEARLRCSPMKGHSHVYWYRQLPEEGLKFMVYLQKENIIDESGMPKERFSAEFPKEGPSILRIQQVVRGDSAAYFCASSPLGRDTEAFFGQGTRLTVV.

This chain joins TRBV4-3 and TRBJ2-5; D gene ambiguous. This CDR3 region has 13 residues. The V end was cut by 0 bases, the J end by 3 bases, with 5 bases between. Per the germline V gene, CDR1 is LGHNA and CDR2 is YSLEER. The CDR3 nucleotides are TGCGCCAGCAGCCAAGACCACAAAGAGACCCAGTACTTC. Its translation: CASSQDHKETQYF.

The V call is TRBV29-1, the J call TRBJ2-7; the match to TRBD1 covers 8 bases. Germline values: CDR1 SQVTM, CDR2 ANQGSEA. The length of the CDR3 is 13 residues. V gave up 6 bases and J gave up 9 bases; unmatched junction bases: 13. CDR3 protein: CSVSGTGTPPQYF. The DNA of the CDR3 is TGCAGCGTCTCCGGGACAGGTACCCCACCGCAGTACTTC.

This clonotype came up many times. The chain carries TRBV5-1 and TRBJ2-2; the match to TRBD1 covers 8 bases. This CDR3 contains 16 residues. V gave up 4 bases and J gave up 6 bases; unmatched junction bases: 11. Germline V lookup: CDR1 SGHRS, CDR2 YFSETQ. The CDR3 is CASSPRTGKSAGELFF. In nucleotides, the CDR3 is TGCGCCAGCAGCCCCCGGACAGGGAAATCTGCCGGGGAGCTGTTTTTT.

This sequence joins TRBV5-6 and TRBJ1-2; TRBD1 aligns across 9 bases. Germline V gene data show CDR1 as SGHDT and CDR2 as YYEEEE. V was pared by 0 bases and J by 7 bases, with 13 bases of the junction left unmatched. The length of the CDR3 is 17 residues. The CDR3 bases are TGTGCCAGCAGCTTGGCCCCGGGACAGGGTGAAAAGGGTGGCTACACCTTC. This gives the protein CASSLAPGQGEKGGYTF.

The sample holds a few counts of this clonotype. The chain recombines TRBV6-1 with TRBJ1-2; D remains ambiguous. Germline CDR1 is MNHNS and CDR2 is SASEGT. V was trimmed by 4 bases and J by 1 base, leaving 13 bases between them. The CDR3 loop spans 15 amino acids. The CDR3 spells CASSGPARSNYGYTF. CDR3 nucleotide sequence: TGTGCCAGCAGTGGCCCGGCACGAAGTAACTATGGCTACACCTTC.

The CDR3 DNA sequence: TGCAGTGCTAGGGTGCCGGGAGGGCGGAAGTACGAGCAGTACTTC. Its protein is CSARVPGGRKYEQYF. This sequence joins TRBV20-1 and TRBJ2-7; 8 nucleotides align to TRBD2. The CDR3 consists of 15 residues. With V trimmed by 3 bases and J by 4 bases, 11 bases remained unmatched. In germline, CDR1 is DFQATT, CDR2 SNEGSKA (reference sequence).

The gene calls are TRBV7-3 and TRBJ2-4, with D uncertain. CDR1 SGHTA and CDR2 FQGTGA come from the germline V gene. V lost 5 bases to trimming and J lost 0 bases, with 8 bases between them. This CDR3 region has 14 residues. The CDR3 here is CASSPDGAKNIQYF. The CDR3 nucleotides read TGTGCCAGCAGCCCGGACGGAGCCAAAAACATTCAGTACTTC.

In regard to this clonotype: A much bigger clone sits one base away, suggesting this may be a read error. V is TRBV12-3 or TRBV12-4 and J is TRBJ2-1; D uncertain. The CDR3 has 14 amino acids. The CDR3 nucleotides read TGTGCCAGCAGCCCTGGTGCGTCCTACACTGAGCAGTTCTTC. It encodes CASSPGASYTEQFF.

V gene TRBV11-2 combines with J gene TRBJ2-5, with TRBD2 matching over 7 bases. The CDR3 consists of 14 residues. Germline V CDR1 and CDR2: SGHAT, FQNNGV. J lost 7 bases, V lost 3 bases, and 8 bases had no gene match. DNA of the CDR3: TGTGCCAGCAGCTTCCCCGGGACTACGAGGACCCAGTACTTC. It translates to CASSFPGTTRTQYF.

This clonotype was seen at least ten times. The CDR3 nucleotides read TGCAGTGCTAGACCTAGACTAGCGGTGAGCACAGATACGCAGTATTTT. Protein sequence: CSARPRLAVSTDTQYF. The J gene is TRBJ2-3, the V gene TRBV20-1, with 9 bases that match TRBD2. The V segment lost 2 bases and the J segment 0 bases; nucleotides outside the gene matches: 6. This CDR3 has 16 amino acids. Germline values: CDR1 DFQATT, CDR2 SNEGSKA (reference sequence).